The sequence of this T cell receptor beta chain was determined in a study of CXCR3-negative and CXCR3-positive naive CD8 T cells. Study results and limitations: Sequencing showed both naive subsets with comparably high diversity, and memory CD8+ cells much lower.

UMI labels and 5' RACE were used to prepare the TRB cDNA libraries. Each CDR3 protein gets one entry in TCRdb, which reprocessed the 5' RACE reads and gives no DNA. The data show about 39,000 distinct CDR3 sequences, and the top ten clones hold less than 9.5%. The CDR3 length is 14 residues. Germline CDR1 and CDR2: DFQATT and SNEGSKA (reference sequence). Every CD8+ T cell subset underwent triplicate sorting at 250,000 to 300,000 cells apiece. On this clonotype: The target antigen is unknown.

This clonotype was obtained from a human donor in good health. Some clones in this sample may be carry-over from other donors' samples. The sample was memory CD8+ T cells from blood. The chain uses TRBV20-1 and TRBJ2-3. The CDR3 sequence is CSARDLILTDTQYF.